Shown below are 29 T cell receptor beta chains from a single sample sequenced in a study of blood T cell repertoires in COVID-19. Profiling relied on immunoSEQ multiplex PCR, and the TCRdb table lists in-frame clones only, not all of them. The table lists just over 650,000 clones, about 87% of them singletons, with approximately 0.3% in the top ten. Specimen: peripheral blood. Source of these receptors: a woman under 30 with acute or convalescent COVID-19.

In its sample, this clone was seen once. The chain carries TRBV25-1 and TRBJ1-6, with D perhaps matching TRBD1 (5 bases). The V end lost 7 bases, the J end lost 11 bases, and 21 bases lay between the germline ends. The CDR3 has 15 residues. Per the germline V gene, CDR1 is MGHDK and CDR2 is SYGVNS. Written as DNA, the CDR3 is TGTGCCAGCAAAAAACGGGACGGCGGGGGGACACCCCTCCACTTT. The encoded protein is CASKKRDGGGTPLHF.

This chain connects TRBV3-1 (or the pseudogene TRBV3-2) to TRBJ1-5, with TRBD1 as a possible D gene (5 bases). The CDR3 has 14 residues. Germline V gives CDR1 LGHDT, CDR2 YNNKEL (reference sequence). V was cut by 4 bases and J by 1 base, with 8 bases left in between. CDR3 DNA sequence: TGTGCCAGCAGCCGCAGGGCGAGCAATCAGCCCCAGCATTTT. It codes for CASSRRASNQPQHF.

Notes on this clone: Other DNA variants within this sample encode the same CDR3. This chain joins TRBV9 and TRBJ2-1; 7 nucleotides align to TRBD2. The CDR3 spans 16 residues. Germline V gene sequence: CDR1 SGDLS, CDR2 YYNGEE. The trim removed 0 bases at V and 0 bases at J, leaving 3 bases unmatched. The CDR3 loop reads CASSVGGGSSYNEQFF. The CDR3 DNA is TGTGCCAGCAGCGTAGGGGGCGGGAGCTCCTACAATGAGCAGTTCTTC.

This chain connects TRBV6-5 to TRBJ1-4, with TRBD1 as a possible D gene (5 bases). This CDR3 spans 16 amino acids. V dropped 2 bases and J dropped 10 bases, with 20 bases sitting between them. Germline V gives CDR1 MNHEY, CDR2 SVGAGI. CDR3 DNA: TGTGCCAGCAGTTACAAACTCGGGACTTTAGCAGGAAAACTGTTTTTT. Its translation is CASSYKLGTLAGKLFF.

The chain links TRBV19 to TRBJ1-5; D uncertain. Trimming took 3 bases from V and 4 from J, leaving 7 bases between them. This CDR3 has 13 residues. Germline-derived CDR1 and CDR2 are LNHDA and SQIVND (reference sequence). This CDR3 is CASSIRQNQPQHF. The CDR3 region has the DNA TGTGCCAGTAGTATCAGGCAGAATCAGCCCCAGCATTTT. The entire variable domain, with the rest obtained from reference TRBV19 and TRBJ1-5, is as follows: DGGITQSPKYLFRKEGQNVTLSCEQNLNHDAMYWYRQDPGQGLRLIYYSQIVNDFQKGDIAEGYSVSREKKESFPLTVTSAQKNPTAFYLCASSIRQNQPQHFGDGTRLSIL.

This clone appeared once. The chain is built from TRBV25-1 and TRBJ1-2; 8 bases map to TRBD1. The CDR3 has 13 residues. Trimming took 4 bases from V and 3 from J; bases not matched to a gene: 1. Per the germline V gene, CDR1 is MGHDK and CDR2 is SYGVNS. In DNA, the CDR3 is TGTGCCAGCAGTGGGACAGGGTACTATGGCTACACCTTC. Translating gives CASSGTGYYGYTF.

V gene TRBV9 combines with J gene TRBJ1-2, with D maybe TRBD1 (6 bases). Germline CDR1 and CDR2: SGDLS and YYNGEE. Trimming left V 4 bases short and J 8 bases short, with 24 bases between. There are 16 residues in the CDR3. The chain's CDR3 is CASSPAGGGLLNGYTF. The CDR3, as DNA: TGTGCCAGCAGCCCAGCGGGCGGGGGGCTCTTGAACGGCTACACCTTC.

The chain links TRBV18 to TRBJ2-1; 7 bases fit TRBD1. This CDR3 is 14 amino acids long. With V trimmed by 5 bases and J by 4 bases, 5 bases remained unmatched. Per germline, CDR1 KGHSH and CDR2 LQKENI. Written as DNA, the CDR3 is TGTGCCAGCTCAGGGGACAGAGGATACAATGAGCAGTTCTTC. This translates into CASSGDRGYNEQFF. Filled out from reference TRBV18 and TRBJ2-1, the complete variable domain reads NAGVMQNPRHLVRRRGQEARLRCSPMKGHSHVYWYRQLPEEGLKFMVYLQKENIIDESGMPKERFSAEFPKEGPSILRIQQVVRGDSAAYFCASSGDRGYNEQFFGPGTRLTVL.

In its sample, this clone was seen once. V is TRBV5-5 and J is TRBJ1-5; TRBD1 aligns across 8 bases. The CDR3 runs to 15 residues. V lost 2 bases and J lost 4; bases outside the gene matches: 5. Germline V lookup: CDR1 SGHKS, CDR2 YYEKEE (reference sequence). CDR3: CASSLTGGYNQPQHF. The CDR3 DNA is TGTGCCAGCAGCTTAACAGGGGGTTATAATCAGCCCCAGCATTTT.

The CDR3: CASSPTLVQGDTQYF. The CDR3 DNA reads as TGTGCCAGCAGCCCCACCCTAGTCCAGGGGGATACGCAGTATTTT. The V gene is TRBV13, the J gene TRBJ2-3, with D possibly being TRBD1 (6 bases). V lost 5 bases and J lost 6, with 18 bases in between. The CDR3 extends over 15 amino acids. From germline, CDR1 is PRHDT and CDR2 FYEKMQ (reference sequence).

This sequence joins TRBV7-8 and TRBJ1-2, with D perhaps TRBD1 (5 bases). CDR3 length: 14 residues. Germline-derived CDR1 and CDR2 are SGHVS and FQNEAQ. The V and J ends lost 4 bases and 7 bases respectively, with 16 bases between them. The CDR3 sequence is CASSSTPGMGGYTF. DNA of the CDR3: TGTGCCAGCAGCTCAACCCCAGGGATGGGTGGCTACACCTTC.

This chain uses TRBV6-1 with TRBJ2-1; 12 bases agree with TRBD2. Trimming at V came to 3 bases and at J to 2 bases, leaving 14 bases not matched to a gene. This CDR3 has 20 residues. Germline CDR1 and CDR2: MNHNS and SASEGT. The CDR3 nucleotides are TGTGCCAGCAGTGAGAGGCCTTCCTCTAGCGGGGGGGCCGCCTACAATGAGCAGTTCTTC. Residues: CASSERPSSSGGAAYNEQFF.

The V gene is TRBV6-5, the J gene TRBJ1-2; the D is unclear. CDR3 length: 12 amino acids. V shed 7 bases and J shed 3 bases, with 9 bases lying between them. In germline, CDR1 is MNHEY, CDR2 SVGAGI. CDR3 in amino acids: CASNLIYYGYTF. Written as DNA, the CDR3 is TGTGCCAGCAACTTAATCTACTATGGCTACACCTTC.

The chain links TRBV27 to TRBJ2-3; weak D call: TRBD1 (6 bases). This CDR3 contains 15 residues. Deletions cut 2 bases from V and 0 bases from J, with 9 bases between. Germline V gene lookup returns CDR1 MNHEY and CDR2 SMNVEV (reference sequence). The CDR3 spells CASSLGQISTDTQYF. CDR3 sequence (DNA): TGTGCCAGCAGTTTAGGACAGATCAGCACAGATACGCAGTATTTT.

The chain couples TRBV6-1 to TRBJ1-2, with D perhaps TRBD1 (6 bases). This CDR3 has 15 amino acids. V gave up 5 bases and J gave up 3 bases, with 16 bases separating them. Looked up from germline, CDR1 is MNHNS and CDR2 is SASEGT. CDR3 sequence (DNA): TGTGCCAGCAGTACATCACAGGGACGGTACTATGGCTACACCTTC. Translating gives CASSTSQGRYYGYTF.

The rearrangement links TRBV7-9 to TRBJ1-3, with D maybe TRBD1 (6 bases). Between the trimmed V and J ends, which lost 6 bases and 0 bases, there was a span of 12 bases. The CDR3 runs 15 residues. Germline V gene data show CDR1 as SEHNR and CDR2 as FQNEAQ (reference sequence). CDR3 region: CASSPTGNSGNTIYF. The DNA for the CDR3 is TGTGCCAGCAGTCCAACAGGGAACTCTGGAAACACCATATATTTT.

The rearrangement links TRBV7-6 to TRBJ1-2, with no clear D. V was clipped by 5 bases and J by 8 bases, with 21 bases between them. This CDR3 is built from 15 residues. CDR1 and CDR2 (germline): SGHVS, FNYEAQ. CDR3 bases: TGTGCCAGCAGCCCTACCCAGACTGTAGGTCGGGGCTACACCTTC. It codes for CASSPTQTVGRGYTF.

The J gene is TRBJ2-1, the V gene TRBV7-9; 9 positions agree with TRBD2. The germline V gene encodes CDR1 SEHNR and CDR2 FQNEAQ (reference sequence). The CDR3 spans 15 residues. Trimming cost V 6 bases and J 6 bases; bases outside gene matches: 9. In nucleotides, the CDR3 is TGTGCCAGCAGACCCGGGACTAGCAAGGGCAATGAGCAGTTCTTC. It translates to CASRPGTSKGNEQFF.

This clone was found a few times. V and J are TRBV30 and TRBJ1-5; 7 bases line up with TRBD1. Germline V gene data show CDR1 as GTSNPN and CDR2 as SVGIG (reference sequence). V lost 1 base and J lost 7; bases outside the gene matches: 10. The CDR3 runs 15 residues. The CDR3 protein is CAWSGEEQGFQPQHF. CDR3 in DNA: TGTGCCTGGAGTGGGGAGGAACAGGGGTTCCAGCCCCAGCATTTT.

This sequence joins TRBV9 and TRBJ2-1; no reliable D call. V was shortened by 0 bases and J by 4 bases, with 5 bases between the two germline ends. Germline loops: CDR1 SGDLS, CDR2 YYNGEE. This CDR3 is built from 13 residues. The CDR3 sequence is CASSVDRYNEQFF. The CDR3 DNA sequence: TGTGCCAGCAGCGTAGACAGATACAATGAGCAGTTCTTC.

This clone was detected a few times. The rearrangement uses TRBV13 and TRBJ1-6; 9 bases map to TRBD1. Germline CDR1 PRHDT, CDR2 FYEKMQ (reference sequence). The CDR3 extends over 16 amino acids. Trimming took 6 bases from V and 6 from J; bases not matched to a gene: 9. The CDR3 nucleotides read TGTGCCAGCAGACAACAGGGGGCAGGAGGTAATTCACCCCTCCACTTT. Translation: CASRQQGAGGNSPLHF.

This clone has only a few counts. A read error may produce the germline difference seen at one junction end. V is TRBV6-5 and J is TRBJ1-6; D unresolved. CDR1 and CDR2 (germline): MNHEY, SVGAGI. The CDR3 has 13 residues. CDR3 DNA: TGTGCCAGCAGTCTCTCCCATAATTCACCCCTCCACTTT. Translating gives CASSLSHNSPLHF.

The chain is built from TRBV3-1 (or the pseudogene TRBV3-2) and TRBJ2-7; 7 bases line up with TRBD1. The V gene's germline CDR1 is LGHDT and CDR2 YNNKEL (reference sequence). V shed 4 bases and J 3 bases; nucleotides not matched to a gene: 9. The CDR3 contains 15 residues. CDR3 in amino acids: CASSPGQFTVYEQYF. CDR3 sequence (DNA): TGTGCCAGCAGCCCGGGACAGTTTACGGTCTACGAGCAGTACTTC.

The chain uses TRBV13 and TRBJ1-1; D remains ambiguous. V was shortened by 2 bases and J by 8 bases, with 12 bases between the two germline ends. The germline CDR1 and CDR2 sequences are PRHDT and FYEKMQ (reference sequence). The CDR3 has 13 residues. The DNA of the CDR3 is TGTGCCAGCAGCTTATATGGGAGGTGGGAAGCTTTCTTT. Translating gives CASSLYGRWEAFF.

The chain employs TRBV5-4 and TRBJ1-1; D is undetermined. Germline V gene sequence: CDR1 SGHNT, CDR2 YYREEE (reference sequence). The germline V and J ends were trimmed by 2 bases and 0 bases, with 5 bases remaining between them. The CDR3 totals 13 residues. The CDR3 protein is CASSFSLNTEAFF. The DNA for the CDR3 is TGTGCCAGCAGCTTCTCGTTGAACACTGAAGCTTTCTTT.

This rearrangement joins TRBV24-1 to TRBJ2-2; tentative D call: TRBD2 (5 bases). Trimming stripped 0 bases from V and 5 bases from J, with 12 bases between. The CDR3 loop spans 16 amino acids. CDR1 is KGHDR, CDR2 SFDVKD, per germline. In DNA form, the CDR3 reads TGTGCCACCAGTGATTTGTCGGGTACTAGGACCGGGGAGCTGTTTTTT. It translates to CATSDLSGTRTGELFF.

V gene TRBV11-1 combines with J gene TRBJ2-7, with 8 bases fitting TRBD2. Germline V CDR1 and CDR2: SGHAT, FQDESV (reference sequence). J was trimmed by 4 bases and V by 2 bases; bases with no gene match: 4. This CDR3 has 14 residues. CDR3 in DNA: TGTGCCAGCAGCTTAAGCGGGGGCCCGTACGAGCAGTACTTC. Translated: CASSLSGGPYEQYF.

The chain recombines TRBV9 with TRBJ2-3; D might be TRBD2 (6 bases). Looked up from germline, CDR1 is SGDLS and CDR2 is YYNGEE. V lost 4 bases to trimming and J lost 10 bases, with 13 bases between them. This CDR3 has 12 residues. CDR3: CASSPGLAAQYF. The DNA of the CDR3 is TGTGCCAGCAGCCCGGGACTGGCTGCGCAGTATTTT.

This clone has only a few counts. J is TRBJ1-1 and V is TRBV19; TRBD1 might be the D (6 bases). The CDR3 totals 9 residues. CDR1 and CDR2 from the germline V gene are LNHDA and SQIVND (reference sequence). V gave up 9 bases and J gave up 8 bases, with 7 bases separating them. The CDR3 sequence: CASGTEAFF. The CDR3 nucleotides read TGTGCCAGCGGGACAGAAGCTTTCTTT. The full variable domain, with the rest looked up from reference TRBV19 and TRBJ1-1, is DGGITQSPKYLFRKEGQNVTLSCEQNLNHDAMYWYRQDPGQGLRLIYYSQIVNDFQKGDIAEGYSVSREKKESFPLTVTSAQKNPTAFYLCASGTEAFFGQGTRLTVV.